This T cell receptor (beta chain) was recorded in a study of blood T cell repertoires in COVID-19. Germline CDR1 and CDR2: LGHNT and FRNRAP. J was trimmed by 7 bases and V by 1 base; bases with no gene match: 9. This CDR3 has 16 residues. Profiled with immunoSEQ multiplex PCR; TCRdb holds only in-frame clones, not every one. The data hold 200,000 to 250,000 clones, with 85% to 90% observed a single time. Sequences were obtained from peripheral blood. This chain uses TRBV12-5 with TRBJ2-1; 8 bases fit TRBD2. This TCR was sampled from a man aged 30 to 39 with COVID-19, enrolled during active disease. CDR3 coding DNA: TGTGCTAGTGGTTTGGCTCTAGCGGGTAACTTAAATGAGCAGTTCTTC. Protein product: CASGLALAGNLNEQFF.